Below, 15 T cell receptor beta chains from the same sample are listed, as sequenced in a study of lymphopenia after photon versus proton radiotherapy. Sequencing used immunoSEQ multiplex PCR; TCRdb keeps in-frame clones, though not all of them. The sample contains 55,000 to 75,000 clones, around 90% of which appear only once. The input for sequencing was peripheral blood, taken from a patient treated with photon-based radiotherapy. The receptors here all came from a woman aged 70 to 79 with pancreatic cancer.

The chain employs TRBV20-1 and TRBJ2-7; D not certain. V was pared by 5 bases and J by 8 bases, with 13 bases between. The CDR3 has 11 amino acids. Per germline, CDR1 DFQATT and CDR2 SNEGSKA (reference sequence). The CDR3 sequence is CSAGALEKQYF. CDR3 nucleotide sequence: TGCAGTGCTGGAGCACTCGAGAAGCAGTACTTC.

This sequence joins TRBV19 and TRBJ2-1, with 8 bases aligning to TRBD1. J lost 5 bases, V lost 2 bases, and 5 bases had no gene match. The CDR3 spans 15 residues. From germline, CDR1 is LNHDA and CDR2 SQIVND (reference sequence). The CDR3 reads CASSIRTGLDNEQFF. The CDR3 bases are TGTGCCAGTAGTATACGGACAGGGCTAGACAATGAGCAGTTCTTC.

CDR3 sequence (DNA): TGTGCCAGCAGCCAAAGGACAATCGGTGAGCAGTTCTTC. Protein: CASSQRTIGEQFF. The V gene is TRBV14, the J gene TRBJ2-1, with D possibly matching TRBD1 (5 bases). CDR3 length equals 13 residues. CDR1 SGHDN and CDR2 FVKESK come from the germline V gene. V was clipped by 2 bases and J by 9 bases, with 11 bases between them.

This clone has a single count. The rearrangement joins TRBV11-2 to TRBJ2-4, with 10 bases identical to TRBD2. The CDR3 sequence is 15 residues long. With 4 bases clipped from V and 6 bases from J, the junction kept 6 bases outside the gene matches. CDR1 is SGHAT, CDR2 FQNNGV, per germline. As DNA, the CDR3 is TGTGCCAGCAGCTCCCCTAGCGGGAGATTAAACATTCAGTACTTC. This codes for CASSSPSGRLNIQYF.

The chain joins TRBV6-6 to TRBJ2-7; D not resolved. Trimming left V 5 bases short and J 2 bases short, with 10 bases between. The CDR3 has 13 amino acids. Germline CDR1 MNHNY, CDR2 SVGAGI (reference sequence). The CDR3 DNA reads TGTGCCAGCAGTCTGACCAGCGCCTACGAGCAGTACTTC. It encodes CASSLTSAYEQYF.

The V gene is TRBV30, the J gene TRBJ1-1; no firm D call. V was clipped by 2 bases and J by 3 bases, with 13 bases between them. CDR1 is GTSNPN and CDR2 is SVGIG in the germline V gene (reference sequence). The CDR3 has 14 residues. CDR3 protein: CAWSISLGDTEAFF. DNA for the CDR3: TGTGCCTGGAGTATCAGTCTCGGGGACACTGAAGCTTTCTTT.

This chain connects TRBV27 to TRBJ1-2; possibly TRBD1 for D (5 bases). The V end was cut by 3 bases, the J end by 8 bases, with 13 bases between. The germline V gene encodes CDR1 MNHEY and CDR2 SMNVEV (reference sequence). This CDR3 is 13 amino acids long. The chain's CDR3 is CASSFRGRGGYTF. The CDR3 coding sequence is TGTGCCAGCAGTTTTAGAGGGCGGGGCGGCTACACCTTC.

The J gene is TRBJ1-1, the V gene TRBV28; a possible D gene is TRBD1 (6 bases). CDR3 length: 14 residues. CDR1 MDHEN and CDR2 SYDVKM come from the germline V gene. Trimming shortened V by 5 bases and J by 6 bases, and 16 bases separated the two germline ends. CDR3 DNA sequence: TGTGCCAGCAGTGTCTGGGACAATATTGCTGAAGCTTTCTTT. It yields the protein CASSVWDNIAEAFF.

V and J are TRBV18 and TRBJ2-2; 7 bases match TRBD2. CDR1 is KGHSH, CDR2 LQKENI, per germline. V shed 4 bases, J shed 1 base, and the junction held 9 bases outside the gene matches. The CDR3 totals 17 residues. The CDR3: CASSLVLAPKNTGELFF. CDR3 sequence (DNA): TGTGCCAGCTCACTCGTACTAGCGCCCAAGAACACCGGGGAGCTGTTTTTT.

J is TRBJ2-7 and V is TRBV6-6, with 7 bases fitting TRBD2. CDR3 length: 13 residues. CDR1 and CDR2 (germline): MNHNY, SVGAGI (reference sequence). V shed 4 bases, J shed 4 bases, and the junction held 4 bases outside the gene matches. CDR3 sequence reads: CASSLRLAYEQYF. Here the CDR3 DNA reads TGTGCCAGCAGTTTAAGACTAGCTTACGAGCAGTACTTC.

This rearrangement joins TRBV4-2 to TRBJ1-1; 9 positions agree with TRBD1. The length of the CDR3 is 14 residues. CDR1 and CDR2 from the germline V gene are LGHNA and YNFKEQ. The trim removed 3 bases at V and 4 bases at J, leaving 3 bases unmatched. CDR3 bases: TGTGCCAGCAGCCAGGCACAGGGGGCCACTGAAGCTTTCTTT. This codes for CASSQAQGATEAFF.

The CDR3 loop reads CASSQHIREQFF. In DNA, the CDR3 is TGTGCCAGCAGTCAACATATCCGTGAGCAGTTCTTC. V usage is TRBV25-1 and J usage is TRBJ2-1; D uncertain. There are 12 residues in the CDR3. CDR1 and CDR2 (germline): MGHDK, SYGVNS. Trimming took off 5 bases at V and 9 bases at J, with 11 bases between the two ends.

The CDR3 DNA reads TGCGCCAGCAGCCAAGTGGCGGGGGACGAGCAGTACTTC. It yields the protein CASSQVAGDEQYF. The rearrangement links TRBV4-3 to TRBJ2-7; 7 bases align to TRBD2. In germline, CDR1 is LGHNA, CDR2 YSLEER. The CDR3 covers 13 residues. With 1 base clipped from V and 5 bases from J, the junction kept 2 bases outside the gene matches.

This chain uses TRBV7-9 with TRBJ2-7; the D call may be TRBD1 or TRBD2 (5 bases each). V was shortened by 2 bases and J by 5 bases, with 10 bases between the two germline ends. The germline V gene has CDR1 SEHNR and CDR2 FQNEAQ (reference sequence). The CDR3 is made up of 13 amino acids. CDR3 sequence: CASSLRGRNEQYF. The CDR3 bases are TGTGCCAGCAGCTTAAGGGGACGAAACGAGCAGTACTTC.

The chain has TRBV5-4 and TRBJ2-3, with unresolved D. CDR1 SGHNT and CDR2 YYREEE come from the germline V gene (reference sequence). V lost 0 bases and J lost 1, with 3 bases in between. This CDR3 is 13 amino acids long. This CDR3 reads CASSLVGTDTQYF. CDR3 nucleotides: TGTGCCAGCAGCTTGGTTGGCACAGATACGCAGTATTTT.